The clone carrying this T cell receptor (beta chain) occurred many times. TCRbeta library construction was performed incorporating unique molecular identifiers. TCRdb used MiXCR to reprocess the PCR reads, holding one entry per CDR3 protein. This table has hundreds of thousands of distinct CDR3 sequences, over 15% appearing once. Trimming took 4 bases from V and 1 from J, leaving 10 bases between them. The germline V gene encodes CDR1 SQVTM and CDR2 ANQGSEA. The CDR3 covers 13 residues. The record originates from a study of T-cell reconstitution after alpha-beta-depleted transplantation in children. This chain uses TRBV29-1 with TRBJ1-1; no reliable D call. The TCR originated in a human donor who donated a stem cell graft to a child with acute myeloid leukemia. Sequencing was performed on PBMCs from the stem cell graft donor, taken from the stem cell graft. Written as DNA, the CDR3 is TGCAGCGTTGCATCAACGGCGAACACTGAAGCTTTCTTT. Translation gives CSVASTANTEAFF.